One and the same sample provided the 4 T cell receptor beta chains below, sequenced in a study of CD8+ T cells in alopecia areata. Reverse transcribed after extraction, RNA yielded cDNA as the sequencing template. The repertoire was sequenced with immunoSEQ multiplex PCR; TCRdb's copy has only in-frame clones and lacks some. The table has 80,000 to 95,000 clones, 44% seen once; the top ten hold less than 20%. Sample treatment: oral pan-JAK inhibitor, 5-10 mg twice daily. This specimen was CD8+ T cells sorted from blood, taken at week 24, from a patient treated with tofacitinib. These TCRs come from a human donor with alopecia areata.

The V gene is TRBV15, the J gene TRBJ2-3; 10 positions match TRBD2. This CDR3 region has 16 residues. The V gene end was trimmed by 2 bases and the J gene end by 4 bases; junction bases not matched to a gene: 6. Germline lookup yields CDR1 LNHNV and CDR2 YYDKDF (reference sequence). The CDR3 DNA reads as TGTGCCACCAGCAGATATAGCGGGAGGATATCAGATACGCAGTATTTT. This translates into CATSRYSGRISDTQYF.

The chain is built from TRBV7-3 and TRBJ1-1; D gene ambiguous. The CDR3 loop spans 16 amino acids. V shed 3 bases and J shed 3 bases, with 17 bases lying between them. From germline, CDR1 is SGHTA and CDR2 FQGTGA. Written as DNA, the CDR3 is TGTGCCAGCAGCTTCACTCGGATGAAGAGGGACACTGAAGCTTTCTTT. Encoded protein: CASSFTRMKRDTEAFF.

CDR3 residues: CASSKTSADEQFF. The CDR3 coding sequence is TGTGCCAGCAGCAAGACTAGCGCGGATGAGCAGTTCTTC. V and J are TRBV7-9 and TRBJ2-1; TRBD2 matches at 8 bases. With V trimmed by 5 bases and J by 8 bases, 5 bases remained unmatched. Germline CDR1 SEHNR, CDR2 FQNEAQ (reference sequence). This CDR3 has 13 residues.

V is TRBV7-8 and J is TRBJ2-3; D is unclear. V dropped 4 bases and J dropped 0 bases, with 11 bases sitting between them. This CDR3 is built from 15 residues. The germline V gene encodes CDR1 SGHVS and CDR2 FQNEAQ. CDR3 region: CASSSGVRSTDTQYF. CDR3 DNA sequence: TGTGCCAGCAGCTCTGGGGTTCGTAGCACAGATACGCAGTATTTT.